The T cell receptor beta chain under discussion was sequenced for a study of neoadjuvant nivolumab and ipilimumab in lung cancer. Generated by immunoSEQ multiplex PCR, the TCRdb table keeps only in-frame clones and is missing some. This table has 25,000 to 30,000 clones, 75% to 90% appearing once. The sequence came from an adult with non-small cell lung cancer. The sample was tumor tissue, taken after neoadjuvant nivolumab, alone or with ipilimumab, at or shortly before surgery.

CDR3 amino acids: CSAARGYEQYF. DNA for the CDR3: TGCAGTGCTGCGCGAGGTTACGAGCAGTACTTC. This sequence joins TRBV20-1 and TRBJ2-7; D is unresolved. V gave up 5 bases and J gave up 4 bases, with 9 bases separating them. The CDR3 is made up of 11 amino acids. CDR1 and CDR2 from the germline V gene are DFQATT and SNEGSKA (reference sequence).